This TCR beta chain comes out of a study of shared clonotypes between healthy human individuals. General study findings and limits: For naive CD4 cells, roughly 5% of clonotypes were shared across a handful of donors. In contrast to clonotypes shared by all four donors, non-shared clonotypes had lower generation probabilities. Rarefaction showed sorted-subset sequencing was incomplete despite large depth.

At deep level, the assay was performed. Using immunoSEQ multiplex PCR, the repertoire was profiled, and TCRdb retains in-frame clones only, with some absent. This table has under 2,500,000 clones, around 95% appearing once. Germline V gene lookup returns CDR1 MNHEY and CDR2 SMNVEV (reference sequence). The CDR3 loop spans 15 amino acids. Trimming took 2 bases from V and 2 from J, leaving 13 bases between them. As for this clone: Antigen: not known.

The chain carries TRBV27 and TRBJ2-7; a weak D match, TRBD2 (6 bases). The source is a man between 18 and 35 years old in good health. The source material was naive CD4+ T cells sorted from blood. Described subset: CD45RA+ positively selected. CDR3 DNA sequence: TGTGCCAGCAGTTTACTAGCGTTTCCGCCCTACGAGCAGTACTTC. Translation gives CASSLLAFPPYEQYF.